Following are 20 T cell receptor beta chains from one sample sequenced in a study of glioma-infiltrating T cells after dendritic cell vaccination. The time point here: after dendritic cell vaccination, including at tumor progression/relapse. Generated by immunoSEQ multiplex PCR, the TCRdb table keeps only in-frame clones and is missing some. The sample shows about 87,000 clones, under 85% of them seen only once. The material sequenced was blood, taken after dendritic cell vaccination. These receptors all come from a human donor with glioblastoma.

The chain uses TRBV5-4 and TRBJ2-7; 9 bases agree with TRBD2. The CDR3 totals 15 residues. Germline values: CDR1 SGHNT, CDR2 YYREEE (reference sequence). J was trimmed by 6 bases and V by 4 bases; bases with no gene match: 11. CDR3 nucleotides: TGTGCCAGCAGCCTCCCGCCGGGACTAGCATCCGAGCAGTACTTC. This translates into CASSLPPGLASEQYF. The whole variable domain, remainder taken from reference TRBV5-4 and TRBJ2-7, is ETGVTQSPTHLIKTRGQQVTLRCSSQSGHNTVSWYQQALGQGPQFIFQYYREEENGRGNFPPRFSGLQFPNYSSELNVNALELDDSALYLCASSLPPGLASEQYFGPGTRLTVT.

The count of this clone is one. The rearrangement joins TRBV5-4 to TRBJ2-1, with TRBD2 matching 9 bases. After removal of 4 bases from V and 4 bases from J, the junction contained 6 bases not matched to a gene. Germline CDR1 is SGHNT and CDR2 is YYREEE (reference sequence). This CDR3 contains 15 residues. The CDR3 sequence: CASSQSGGTYNEQFF. DNA for the CDR3: TGTGCCAGCAGCCAAAGCGGGGGGACTTACAATGAGCAGTTCTTC.

The chain uses TRBV11-3 and TRBJ2-1, with 11 nucleotides matching TRBD2. In germline, CDR1 is SGHNT, CDR2 YENEEA. This CDR3 region has 16 residues. The V segment lost 5 bases and the J segment 4 bases; nucleotides outside the gene matches: 7. The CDR3 DNA sequence: TGTGCCAGCAGCCGTGCCGGGACTAGCGGATACAATGAGCAGTTCTTC. Encoded protein: CASSRAGTSGYNEQFF. Full variable domain (outside the CDR3, taken from reference TRBV11-3 and TRBJ2-1): EAGVVQSPRYKIIEKKQPVAFWCNPISGHNTLYWYLQNLGQGPELLIRYENEEAVDDSQLPKDRFSAERLKGVDSTLKIQPAELGDSAVYLCASSRAGTSGYNEQFFGPGTRLTVL.

The chain carries TRBV7-2 and TRBJ2-7; 11 bases are a match to TRBD1. The junction had 1 base not matched to a gene; V was cut back by 4 bases and J by 2 bases. The germline V gene encodes CDR1 SGHTA and CDR2 FQGNSA. This CDR3 contains 14 residues. Here the CDR3 reads CASSSGQGAYEQYF. Written as DNA, the CDR3 is TGTGCCAGCAGCTCGGGACAGGGGGCCTACGAGCAGTACTTC.

For this clone: One end of the junction varies from germline; a read error may be responsible. The V gene is TRBV29-1, the J gene TRBJ2-1; the D gene is possibly TRBD1 (6 bases). CDR3 length equals 15 residues. Germline V gene sequence: CDR1 SQVTM, CDR2 ANQGSEA. The CDR3 nucleotides are TGCAGCGTTCCGGGACAACAACTCTCCTACAGTGAGCAGTTCTTC. Translating it yields CSVPGQQLSYSEQFF.

The rearrangement links TRBV27 to TRBJ2-7; tentative D call: TRBD1 (6 bases). CDR3 length: 13 amino acids. Germline values: CDR1 MNHEY, CDR2 SMNVEV (reference sequence). The V end lost 4 bases, the J end lost 2 bases, and 9 bases lay between the germline ends. CDR3 protein: CASSSGVTYEQYF. CDR3 bases: TGTGCCAGCAGTTCAGGGGTCACCTACGAGCAGTACTTC.

This sequence joins TRBV19 and TRBJ2-7; D perhaps matches TRBD1 (6 bases). Germline V gene lookup returns CDR1 LNHDA and CDR2 SQIVND (reference sequence). Deletions cut 5 bases from V and 2 bases from J, with 10 bases between. This CDR3 has 13 amino acids. The CDR3 coding sequence is TGTGCCAGTAGTTCAGGGGCCGCCTACGAGCAGTACTTC. This gives the protein CASSSGAAYEQYF.

This clone came up once. CDR3 protein: CASSQTSGGSSYNEQFF. DNA for the CDR3: TGTGCCAGCAGCCAGACTAGCGGGGGGAGCTCCTACAATGAGCAGTTCTTC. The chain links TRBV5-8 to TRBJ2-1; 13 bases align to TRBD2. The junction had 4 bases not matched to a gene; V was cut back by 4 bases and J by 0 bases. The CDR3 is made up of 17 amino acids. In germline, CDR1 is SGHTS, CDR2 YDEGEE.

This rearrangement joins TRBV2 to TRBJ1-6; TRBD1 matches at 7 bases. Germline CDR1 is SNHLY and CDR2 is FYNNEI. CDR3 length equals 16 residues. V lost 6 bases, J lost 3 bases, and 8 bases stayed unmatched. The CDR3 region is CASSEQGSFYNSPLHF. For the CDR3, the DNA is TGTGCCAGCAGCGAACAGGGGAGTTTCTATAATTCACCCCTCCACTTT.

This chain uses TRBV5-1 with TRBJ1-5, with D perhaps matching TRBD1 (6 bases). V was cut by 4 bases and J by 4 bases, with 15 bases left in between. In germline, CDR1 is SGHRS, CDR2 YFSETQ. The CDR3 runs 15 residues. The CDR3 sequence is CASSPGQSGNQPQHF. CDR3 in DNA: TGCGCCAGCAGCCCCGGACAGTCCGGGAATCAGCCCCAGCATTTT.

This clone was recorded once. The chain is built from TRBV6-1 and TRBJ1-3; 9 bases are a match to TRBD1. The CDR3 spans 19 residues. V lost 3 bases, J lost 0 bases, and 12 bases stayed unmatched. Germline V gives CDR1 MNHNS, CDR2 SASEGT. CDR3 sequence (DNA): TGTGCCAGCAGTGATCGGTTGCGGACAGGGGCGAGCTCTGGAAACACCATATATTTT. Encoded protein: CASSDRLRTGASSGNTIYF.

This chain connects TRBV9 to TRBJ2-5, with 12 nucleotides matching TRBD2. V was pared by 3 bases and J by 5 bases, with 11 bases of the junction left unmatched. The germline CDR1 and CDR2 sequences are SGDLS and YYNGEE. The CDR3 spans 17 residues. The CDR3 bases are TGTGCCAGCAGCGAGACTAGCGGGGGCGTTATGGGGGAGACCCAGTACTTC. Protein product: CASSETSGGVMGETQYF.

This chain joins TRBV5-4 and TRBJ2-1; 10 bases match TRBD1. Germline V gene lookup returns CDR1 SGHNT and CDR2 YYREEE (reference sequence). This CDR3 has 15 residues. The V gene end was trimmed by 2 bases and the J gene end by 5 bases; junction bases not matched to a gene: 4. The CDR3: CASSFRDRGHNEQFF. The CDR3 coding sequence is TGTGCCAGCAGCTTCCGGGACAGGGGACACAATGAGCAGTTCTTC.

The chain combines TRBV5-1 with TRBJ1-6; TRBD1 matches at 8 bases. The CDR3 runs 16 residues. J gave up 7 bases and V 4 bases, and 10 bases lay outside the gene matches. CDR1 SGHRS and CDR2 YFSETQ come from the germline V gene. CDR3 loop: CASSTRGQGANSPLHF. CDR3 DNA: TGCGCCAGCAGCACCCGGGGCCAGGGGGCGAATTCACCCCTCCACTTT.

The chain uses TRBV9 and TRBJ2-3; D gene uncertain. V was cut by 0 bases and J by 2 bases, with 10 bases left in between. Germline assignment: CDR1 SGDLS and CDR2 YYNGEE. The CDR3 length is 15 residues. The chain's CDR3 is CASSVGGSFTDTQYF. As DNA, the CDR3 is TGTGCCAGCAGCGTAGGAGGCAGTTTCACAGATACGCAGTATTTT. Full variable domain (remainder filled in from reference TRBV9 and TRBJ2-3): DSGVTQTPKHLITATGQRVTLRCSPRSGDLSVYWYQQSLDQGLQFLIQYYNGEERAKGNILERFSAQQFPDLHSELNLSSLELGDSALYFCASSVGGSFTDTQYFGPGTRLTVL.

This chain links TRBV4-3 with TRBJ2-1; 13 bases agree with TRBD2. The ends lost 3 bases at V and 4 bases at J; junction bases unmatched: 3. CDR1 is LGHNA, CDR2 YSLEER, per germline. This CDR3 contains 16 residues. CDR3 nucleotides: TGCGCCAGCAGCCAGGGGACTAGCGGGGTTTACAATGAGCAGTTCTTC. As protein: CASSQGTSGVYNEQFF.

This chain links TRBV9 with TRBJ2-2; 13 bases map to TRBD2. J lost 1 base, V lost 3 bases, and 6 bases had no gene match. The CDR3 runs to 18 residues. In germline, CDR1 is SGDLS, CDR2 YYNGEE. CDR3 DNA: TGTGCCAGCAGCGGCACTAGCGGGGGGGGACAGAACACCGGGGAGCTGTTTTTT. This codes for CASSGTSGGGQNTGELFF.

The genes are TRBV6-5 and TRBJ1-6; tentatively, D is TRBD1 (6 bases). Germline V gene sequence: CDR1 MNHEY, CDR2 SVGAGI. The CDR3 length is 13 residues. V was cut by 10 bases and J by 8 bases, with 15 bases left in between. The CDR3 nucleotides read TGTGCCACCCGGCGGGCAGGGGATTCACCCCTCCACTTT. Amino acid sequence: CATRRAGDSPLHF.

The rearrangement uses TRBV4-1 and TRBJ1-5, with 7 bases aligning to TRBD1. Germline CDR1 and CDR2: MGHRA and YSYEKL. Losses at the gene ends were 0 bases for V and 2 bases for J; bases not matched to a gene: 4. There are 16 residues in the CDR3. The CDR3: CASSQEPTGGNQPQHF. DNA for the CDR3: TGCGCCAGCAGCCAAGAGCCAACAGGGGGCAATCAGCCCCAGCATTTT.

The rearrangement links TRBV6-5 to TRBJ1-5; TRBD1 is a possible D gene (6 bases). This CDR3 comprises 14 residues. Trimming stripped 2 bases from V and 4 bases from J, with 9 bases between. The germline V gene has CDR1 MNHEY and CDR2 SVGAGI. The CDR3 here is CASSYGGANQPQHF. DNA for the CDR3: TGTGCCAGCAGTTACGGGGGCGCGAATCAGCCCCAGCATTTT.